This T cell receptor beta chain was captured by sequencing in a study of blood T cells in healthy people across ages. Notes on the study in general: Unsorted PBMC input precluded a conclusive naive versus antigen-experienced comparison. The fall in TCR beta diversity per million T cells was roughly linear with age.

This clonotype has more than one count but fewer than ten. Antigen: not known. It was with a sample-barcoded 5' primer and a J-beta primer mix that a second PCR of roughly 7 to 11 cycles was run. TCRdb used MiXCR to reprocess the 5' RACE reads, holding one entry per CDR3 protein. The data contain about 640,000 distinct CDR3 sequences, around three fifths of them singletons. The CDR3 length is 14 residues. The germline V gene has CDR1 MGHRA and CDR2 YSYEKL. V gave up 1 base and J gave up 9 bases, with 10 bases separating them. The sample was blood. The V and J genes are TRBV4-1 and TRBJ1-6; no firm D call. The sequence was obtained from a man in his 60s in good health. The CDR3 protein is CASSQASGRSPLHF. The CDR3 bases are TGCGCCAGCAGCCAAGCAAGCGGCCGTTCACCCCTCCACTTT.